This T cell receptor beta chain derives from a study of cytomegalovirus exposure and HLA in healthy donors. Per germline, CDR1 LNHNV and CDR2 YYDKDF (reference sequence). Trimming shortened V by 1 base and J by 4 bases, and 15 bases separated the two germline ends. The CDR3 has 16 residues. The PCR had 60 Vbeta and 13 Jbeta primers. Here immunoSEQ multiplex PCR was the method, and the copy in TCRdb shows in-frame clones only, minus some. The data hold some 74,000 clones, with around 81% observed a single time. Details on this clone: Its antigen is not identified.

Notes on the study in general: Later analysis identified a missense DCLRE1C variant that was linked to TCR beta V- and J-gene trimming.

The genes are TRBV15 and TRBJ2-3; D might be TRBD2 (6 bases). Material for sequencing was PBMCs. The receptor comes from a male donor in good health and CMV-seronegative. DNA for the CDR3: TGTGCCACCAGCAGAGGTCGCACTAGCTCGGCAGATACGCAGTATTTT. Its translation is CATSRGRTSSADTQYF.